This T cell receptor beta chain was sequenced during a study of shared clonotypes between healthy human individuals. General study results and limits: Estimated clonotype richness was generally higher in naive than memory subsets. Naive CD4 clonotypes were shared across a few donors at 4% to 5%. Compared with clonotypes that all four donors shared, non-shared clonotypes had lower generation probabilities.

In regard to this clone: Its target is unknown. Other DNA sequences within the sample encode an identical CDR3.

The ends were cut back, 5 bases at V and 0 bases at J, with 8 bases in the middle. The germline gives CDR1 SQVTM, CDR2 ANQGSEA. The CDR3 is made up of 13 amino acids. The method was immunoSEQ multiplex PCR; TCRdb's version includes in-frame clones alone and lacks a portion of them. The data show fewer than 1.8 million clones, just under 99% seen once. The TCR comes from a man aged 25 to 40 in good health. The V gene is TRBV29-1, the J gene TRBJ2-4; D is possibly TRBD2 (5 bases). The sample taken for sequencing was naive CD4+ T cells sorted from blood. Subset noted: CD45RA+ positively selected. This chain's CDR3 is CSVSGRAKNIQYF. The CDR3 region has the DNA TGCAGCGTTTCGGGGAGAGCCAAAAACATTCAGTACTTC.